A single sample is the source of the 13 T cell receptor beta chains below, sequenced in a study of cytomegalovirus exposure and HLA in healthy donors. Primers included in the PCR were 60 Vbeta and 13 Jbeta primers. Repertoires were generated with immunoSEQ multiplex PCR, while TCRdb's copy carries only in-frame clones and drops some. The data show 150,000 to 200,000 clones, 60% to 80% seen once. The sequencing input was PBMCs. The receptors come from a man in his forties in good health and CMV-seronegative.

J is TRBJ2-7 and V is TRBV4-2; tentative D call: TRBD2 (5 bases). V was clipped by 3 bases and J by 0 bases, with 15 bases between them. The CDR3 has 16 residues. From germline, CDR1 is LGHNA and CDR2 YNFKEQ. DNA of the CDR3: TGTGCCAGCAGCCAGACCGGGCAAGGGAGCTCCTACGAGCAGTACTTC. This encodes CASSQTGQGSSYEQYF.

This rearrangement joins TRBV5-4 to TRBJ2-5; 10 positions match TRBD2. The junction had 5 bases not matched to a gene; V was cut back by 1 base and J by 2 bases. CDR1 and CDR2 (germline): SGHNT, YYREEE (reference sequence). This CDR3 comprises 16 residues. The CDR3 bases are TGTGCCAGCAGCTTGATTGGGACTAGCGTGCAAGAGACCCAGTACTTC. Translation gives CASSLIGTSVQETQYF.

The chain has TRBV11-2 and TRBJ1-5, with a possible D match to TRBD1 (6 bases). CDR3 size: 15 residues. Germline assignment: CDR1 SGHAT and CDR2 FQNNGV. Trimming removed 6 bases at V and 7 bases at J, with 19 bases between. The CDR3 DNA reads TGTGCCAGCAGTCAAGGGTTAACAGGGATCCAGCCCCAGCATTTT. Translating it yields CASSQGLTGIQPQHF.

The chain recombines TRBV6-1 with TRBJ2-2, with 8 bases fitting TRBD2. Germline V gene data show CDR1 as MNHNS and CDR2 as SASEGT. The junction had 7 bases not matched to a gene; V was cut back by 7 bases and J by 6 bases. This CDR3 has 14 amino acids. Here the CDR3 DNA reads TGTGCCAGCAAGGTTAGCGGGGCCGCCGGGGAGCTGTTTTTT. Residues: CASKVSGAAGELFF.

This clone was detected only a few times. The CDR3 nucleotides read TGTGCCAGTCGGACTAGCGGGATCTACGAGCAGTACTTC. This sequence encodes CASRTSGIYEQYF. This rearrangement joins TRBV7-2 to TRBJ2-7; 12 bases match TRBD2. V trimming: 9 bases; J trimming: 3 bases; junction bases outside the gene matches: 3. Germline values: CDR1 SGHTA, CDR2 FQGNSA. The CDR3 extends over 13 amino acids.

This chain links TRBV7-8 with TRBJ2-5; TRBD2 agrees at 9 bases. The length of the CDR3 is 15 residues. Germline V gene lookup returns CDR1 SGHVS and CDR2 FQNEAQ. V shed 5 bases and J 5 bases; nucleotides not matched to a gene: 9. The CDR3 loop reads CASSLVAGVGETQYF. The CDR3 DNA follows: TGTGCCAGCAGCCTTGTAGCGGGAGTGGGGGAGACCCAGTACTTC.

The chain carries TRBV6-5 and TRBJ2-5; D perhaps matches TRBD1 (5 bases). CDR1 is MNHEY and CDR2 is SVGAGI in the germline V gene. The ends were cut back, 2 bases at V and 1 base at J, with 11 bases in the middle. The CDR3 consists of 15 residues. CDR3 in DNA: TGTGCCAGCAGTTACCTCCTAGGGGCCCAAGAGACCCAGTACTTC. Its protein product is CASSYLLGAQETQYF.

The J gene is TRBJ2-7, the V gene TRBV6-1, with 7 bases identical to TRBD2. V was pared by 6 bases and J by 4 bases, with 9 bases of the junction left unmatched. CDR3 length: 14 residues. Germline-derived CDR1 and CDR2 are MNHNS and SASEGT. The CDR3 sequence: CASRAGDTKYEQYF. In DNA, the CDR3 is TGTGCCAGCAGGGCGGGAGACACGAAGTACGAGCAGTACTTC.

This clone came up a few times. The chain carries TRBV7-9 and TRBJ2-4, with D maybe TRBD2 (5 bases). Germline assignment: CDR1 SEHNR and CDR2 FQNEAQ (reference sequence). V was clipped by 5 bases and J by 5 bases, with 10 bases between them. The CDR3 runs 13 residues. The CDR3 loop is CASSGAAQNIQYF. The CDR3 bases are TGTGCCAGCAGCGGAGCGGCACAAAACATTCAGTACTTC.

The rearrangement links TRBV4-2 to TRBJ1-3; the D gene is possibly TRBD1 (6 bases). Germline V gene sequence: CDR1 LGHNA, CDR2 YNFKEQ. The CDR3 runs to 16 residues. The ends were cut back, 1 base at V and 3 bases at J, with 13 bases in the middle. The DNA of the CDR3 is TGTGCCAGCAGCCAAGTAGGGGGGGCAGATGGAAACACCATATATTTT. This encodes CASSQVGGADGNTIYF.

The rearrangement uses TRBV9 and TRBJ2-7; 11 positions agree with TRBD2. This CDR3 contains 16 residues. Germline CDR1 reads SGDLS; CDR2 reads YYNGEE. V was clipped by 0 bases and J by 0 bases; unmatched bases: 2. The CDR3 nucleotides read TGTGCCAGCAGCGTAGGGGGACTAGCGGTCTCCTACGAGCAGTACTTC. It specifies CASSVGGLAVSYEQYF.

CDR3 coding DNA: TGCGCCAGCAGCTTCCTCACAGGGGGCTCGGCCGGGGAGCTGTTTTTT. This encodes CASSFLTGGSAGELFF. This chain uses TRBV5-1 with TRBJ2-2, with TRBD1 matching over 9 bases. The J segment lost 6 bases and the V segment lost 2 bases, leaving 8 bases of the junction unmatched. This CDR3 is built from 16 residues. Germline assignment: CDR1 SGHRS and CDR2 YFSETQ.

The chain has TRBV4-1 and TRBJ1-4; TRBD1 matches 10 bases. Germline assignment: CDR1 MGHRA and CDR2 YSYEKL. Germline trimming cut 5 bases from V and 11 bases from J; bases unmatched to any gene: 11. The length of the CDR3 is 15 residues. The CDR3 is CASSFPGTGEGKLFF. Here the CDR3 DNA reads TGCGCCAGCAGCTTCCCCGGGACAGGGGAGGGGAAACTGTTTTTT.